This TCR beta chain was found in a study of cytomegalovirus exposure and HLA in healthy donors. Of note for this clone: Its antigen is not identified.

This PCR relied on a set of 60 Vbeta primers and 13 Jbeta primers. The assay was immunoSEQ multiplex PCR, and TCRdb's table has in-frame clones only and misses some. This sample's clone table lists over 100,000 clones. Germline CDR1 MDHEN, CDR2 SYDVKM. CDR3 size: 14 residues. The V and J ends lost 2 bases and 7 bases respectively, with 12 bases between them. Study-wide results and limits: Altogether, about 160 TCR beta chains were recorded as cytomegalovirus-associated.

The receptor comes from a woman aged 40 to 49 in good health and CMV-seropositive. Material: PBMCs. The V gene is TRBV28, the J gene TRBJ2-1; D call uncertain. The CDR3: CASSLRWSGNEQFF. In nucleotides, the CDR3 is TGTGCCAGCAGTTTAAGATGGTCCGGTAATGAGCAGTTCTTC.